The sequence of this T cell receptor beta chain was determined in a study of OX40 agonist ivuxolimab in advanced cancers. With respect to the entire study: Ivuxolimab, which targeted the costimulatory receptor OX40 (CD134), was an agonistic, fully human IgG2 monoclonal antibody. Partial responses were achieved by three dose-escalation patients, of whom one had hepatocellular carcinoma and two had cutaneous melanoma. Patients were allowed to have had prior anti-PD-1, anti-PD-L1 or anti-CTLA-4 therapy, and 30% to 40% of the dose-escalation patients had been treated with checkpoint inhibitors. Intravenous ivuxolimab was administered to patients every 2 weeks at six dose levels: 0.01, 0.1, 0.3, 1.5, 3 and 10 mg/kg. Among the roughly 50 dose-escalation patients, about 20 had hepatocellular carcinoma, approximately 15 melanoma, 9 renal cell carcinoma and 9 head and neck cancer. In the dose-escalation cohort, 82.7% of patients were male, and the mean age was approximately 55 years, with a range of roughly 20 to 80. The point of sequencing TCRbeta in the periphery was to test whether ivuxolimab changed TCR sequence diversity and drove clonal T-cell expansion. The paper describes the monotherapy dose-escalation part (N of about 54 patients) of the phase I trial of ivuxolimab.

Genomic DNA was isolated from the sorted cells so that the TCRbeta CDR3 region could be sequenced. TCRbeta CDR3 regions were sequenced using the immunoSEQ Assay. TCRdb's version of the immuneACCESS table is confined to in-frame rearrangements and falls short of the full clone set. An unresolved V gene accounts for under half of the shortfall where checked; the remainder is of unknown origin. In this sample the table shows around 65,000 clones, about 89% of which occur a single time. The ten largest account for 15% to 20% of the sample. The V and J ends are trimmed by 1 base and 2 bases, leaving 12 bases between them. According to the germline V gene, CDR1 reads MNHEY and CDR2 reads SVGAGI. The CDR3 measures 16 amino acids from cysteine to phenylalanine. CDR3 DNA only is kept here, 48 bases in frame from base 1. The trial excluded patients who had a history of autoimmune disease or who were on systemic immunosuppression. In every dose cohort, peripheral blood was drawn for TCR sequencing at baseline, cycle 4 day 1, and cycle 7 day 1. The samples were drawn from a first-in-human, open-label, multicenter phase I dose-escalation trial of ivuxolimab. Adults with locally advanced or metastatic melanoma, renal cell carcinoma, hepatocellular carcinoma or head and neck squamous cell carcinoma were enrolled in the trial. CD4+ and CD8+ T cells were sorted separately from peripheral blood before TCR sequencing.

Notes on this clone: The antigen it recognizes is unknown. No much larger clone exists at a distance of one base, and base qualities are not known.

General study outcomes and caveats: In the 0.1-3.0 mg/kg groups, partial responders had among the lowest normalized peripheral clonal expansion, particularly in CD8+ T cells. On average, CD8+ T cells showed more expanded clones than CD4+ T cells after ivuxolimab. Low levels of normalized T-cell clonal expansion were also seen in some patients who did not respond. Which antigens the clonally expanded peripheral T cells were specific for was not determined. Clonal expansion of both CD4+ and CD8+ blood T cells was observed from baseline to week 6 at doses 0.1 to 3.0 mg/kg.

This sequence originates from an adult with an advanced solid tumor such as melanoma, head and neck, liver or kidney cancer. This chain is built from TRBV6-5 and TRBJ2-1; perhaps TRBD1 is the D gene, with 7 bases matching. The material sequenced was CD4+ or CD8+ T cells sorted from blood, taken in a trial of the OX40 agonist ivuxolimab. For the CDR3, the sequence is CASSYFAGTAYNEQFF. The nucleotides are TGTGCCAGCAGTTACTTCGCGGGGACAGCCTACAATGAGCAGTTCTTC.